Listed below are T cell receptor beta chains from one sample, sequenced in a study of T-cell reconstitution after alpha-beta-depleted transplantation in children. TCRdb reanalysed the PCR reads using MiXCR and keeps one entry per CDR3 protein. The profile covers more than 150,000 distinct CDR3 sequences, with 13% to 15% appearing a single time and approximately 13% taken by the ten largest. The material was PBMCs from the stem cell graft donor, obtained from the stem cell graft. The origin of the receptors is a human donor who donated a stem cell graft to a child with acute lymphoblastic leukemia. Each CDR3 is given with its conserved first and last residue. Each record gives: V gene, J gene, clone size, D gene, CDR3 DNA, CDR3 protein. The D gene is left open where the match is weak. A clone size is listed for some rows: how often the clone was seen (once, few, many), or a class if it is expanded.

TRBV5-1,TRBJ2-7,many,TRBD2,TGCGCCAGCAGCGAGGGACTAGCGGGAGACTCCTACGAGCAGTACTTC,CASSEGLAGDSYEQYF
TRBV23-1,TRBJ2-3,-,-,TGCGCCAGCAGTCAATTGGGGCCTAATTCGGACCCAGATACGCAGTATTTT,CASSQLGPNSDPDTQYF
TRBV6-5,TRBJ2-2,few,TRBD2,TGTGCCAGCAGTTACTCCCTCCCCCTAGCGGGACGCGCCGGGGAGCTGTTTTTT,CASSYSLPLAGRAGELFF
TRBV5-1,TRBJ1-1,many,-,TGCGCCAGCAGCTTCGAGGGGAACACTGAAGCTTTCTTT,CASSFEGNTEAFF
TRBV6-5,TRBJ2-7,many,-,TGTGCCAGCAGTTACAGCCAGGGAGCCTCCTACGAGCAGTACTTC,CASSYSQGASYEQYF
TRBV12-3/TRBV12-4,TRBJ2-1,many,TRBD1,TGTGCCAGCACTTCCTTGGGAGGGACAGGGATTCTCTACAATGAGCAGTTCTTC,CASTSLGGTGILYNEQFF
TRBV27,TRBJ2-7,many,TRBD1,TGTGCCAGCAGTCCCTCACAGGGGGAGGCTTCCCACGAGCAGTACTTC,CASSPSQGEASHEQYF
TRBV7-8,TRBJ2-7,many,TRBD1,TGTGCCAGCAGCTTAGGGGGACAGGGTTCGTACGAGCAGTACTTC,CASSLGGQGSYEQYF
TRBV27,TRBJ2-1,many,TRBD2,TGTGCCAGCAGTTGGTGGGCTAGCGGGACCAACTCCTACAATGAGCAGTTCTTC,CASSWWASGTNSYNEQFF
TRBV10-3,TRBJ2-1,many,TRBD2,TGTGCCATCAGTAGTTTGGCTAGCGGGGACAATGAGCAGTTCTTC,CAISSLASGDNEQFF
TRBV29-1,TRBJ1-2,medium-sized,TRBD1,TGCAGCGTTGGAGGGGGCGACTATGGCTACACCTTC,CSVGGGDYGYTF
TRBV28,TRBJ1-5,-,-,TGTGCCAGCAGGCTCCAGGGCCAGCCCCAGCATTTT,CASRLQGQPQHF
TRBV20-1,TRBJ2-7,many,-,TGCAGTGCCAACAGAGGTAGCGGCGCCTACGAGCAGTACTTC,CSANRGSGAYEQYF
TRBV5-5,TRBJ2-3,many,-,TGTGCCAGCAGCCCCGTGGAGGGCCGAGTTACAGATACGCAGTATTTT,CASSPVEGRVTDTQYF